This TCR beta chain appears in the sequencing data of a study of T-cell reconstitution after alpha-beta-depleted transplantation in children. The library targeted TCRbeta and was prepared with unique molecular identifiers. TCRdb processed the PCR reads anew with MiXCR; each CDR3 protein has one entry. This sample has approximately 99,000 distinct CDR3 sequences, with 6.4% found just once. Study-level results: Day-60 TCRbeta diversity that was high in some patients was derived from surviving recipient T cells and thymic progenitors. T-cell numbers and diversity, one year after transplant, stemmed largely from T cells that were newly produced. Reports say that about two months after transplant, the alpha-beta T cells came out of several hundred graft clones that had expanded.

CDR1 and CDR2 from the germline V gene are SGDLS and YYNGEE. V lost 4 bases to trimming and J lost 1 base; unmatched junction nucleotides: 15. This CDR3 has 18 amino acids. This clonotype was recorded at least ten times. Its antigen remains unknown. The receptor was derived from a male patient aged 2 to 9 who had a stem cell transplant for acute lymphoblastic leukemia, so the T cells may come from the graft donor. The J gene is TRBJ2-7, the V gene TRBV9; TRBD2 aligns across 9 bases. Sequenced material: PBMCs, mostly from graft donor cells, taken 360 days after TCRalphabeta/CD19-depleted stem cell transplant. The CDR3 region is CASSPEASGKDGSYEQYF. The DNA for the CDR3 is TGTGCCAGCAGCCCAGAGGCTAGCGGGAAAGATGGTTCCTACGAGCAGTACTTC.